Each of the 17 T cell receptor beta chains below was sequenced from the same sample in a study of siplizumab effects on memory and regulatory T cells. Only in-frame clones appear in the TCRdb table, and some are missing; sequencing was by immunoSEQ multiplex PCR. The table has approximately 120,000 clones, 80% to 95% seen once; the top ten hold over 0.15%. The sample comprised non-Treg CD4+ T cells sorted from blood. These receptors were obtained from a human donor in good health.

The V call is TRBV6-1, the J call TRBJ2-3; no definite D call. Germline CDR1 is MNHNS and CDR2 is SASEGT. The germline V and J ends were trimmed by 0 bases and 4 bases, with 14 bases remaining between them. The CDR3 loop spans 16 amino acids. The CDR3 nucleotides read TGTGCCAGCAGTGAAGCGCTTCTACTTCGCGCAGATACGCAGTATTTT. Translating it yields CASSEALLLRADTQYF.

The V call is TRBV10-3, the J call TRBJ2-7; 9 bases are shared with TRBD2. Trimming removed 2 bases from V and 1 base from J; junction bases left unmatched: 0. The germline gives CDR1 ENHRY, CDR2 SYGVKD. CDR3 length equals 14 residues. The CDR3 nucleotides are TGTGCCATCAGTGAGGCGGGGGGGTCCTACGAGCAGTACTTC. This encodes CAISEAGGSYEQYF.

CDR3 DNA: TGCGCCAGCAGCCAAGAGGCCCTAGGGCGGCGGGGGGAGCTGTTTTTT. The encoded protein is CASSQEALGRRGELFF. The V call is TRBV4-3, the J call TRBJ2-2, with unresolved D. The germline V gene encodes CDR1 LGHNA and CDR2 YSLEER. Trimming took 0 bases from V and 8 from J, leaving 16 bases between them. The CDR3 runs 16 residues.

The DNA for the CDR3 is TGTGCCCGGACTTCGGGACAGGCAACTTACGAGCAGTACTTC. It codes for CARTSGQATYEQYF. The chain couples TRBV30 to TRBJ2-7; TRBD1 aligns across 8 bases. The junction had 13 bases not matched to a gene; V was cut back by 8 bases and J by 4 bases. Germline CDR1 and CDR2: GTSNPN and SVGIG (reference sequence). CDR3 length: 14 amino acids.

The chain employs TRBV12-5 and TRBJ2-7; tentatively, D is TRBD2 (5 bases). The germline V gene has CDR1 LGHNT and CDR2 FRNRAP. The germline V and J ends were trimmed by 1 base and 6 bases, with 7 bases remaining between them. CDR3 length equals 12 residues. The CDR3 sequence is CASGLARGEQYF. In DNA, the CDR3 is TGTGCTAGTGGTTTGGCCCGGGGCGAGCAGTACTTC.

CDR3 residues: CASSGGGGSENGYTF. The DNA for the CDR3 is TGTGCCAGCAGTGGAGGGGGGGGAAGCGAGAATGGCTACACCTTC. The chain couples TRBV2 to TRBJ1-2; perhaps TRBD1 as D (6 bases). The germline V gene encodes CDR1 SNHLY and CDR2 FYNNEI. The CDR3 sequence is 15 residues long. With 4 bases removed from V and 6 bases from J, the gap between germline ends came to 18 bases.

V gene TRBV19 combines with J gene TRBJ2-5; D uncertain. This CDR3 has 13 amino acids. CDR1 and CDR2 (germline): LNHDA, SQIVND (reference sequence). Deletions cut 0 bases from V and 2 bases from J, with 4 bases between. This CDR3 is CASSIEGQETQYF. As DNA, the CDR3 is TGTGCCAGTAGTATAGAGGGACAAGAGACCCAGTACTTC.

V gene TRBV2 combines with J gene TRBJ1-1; 7 bases are shared with TRBD1. The germline gives CDR1 SNHLY, CDR2 FYNNEI. V gave up 5 bases and J gave up 2 bases; unmatched junction bases: 5. This CDR3 is 14 amino acids long. CDR3 region: CASSWTGQNTEAFF. The CDR3 DNA reads TGTGCCAGCAGTTGGACAGGCCAAAACACTGAAGCTTTCTTT. Filled out from reference TRBV2 and TRBJ1-1, the complete variable domain reads EPEVTQTPSHQVTQMGQEVILRCVPISNHLYFYWYRQILGQKVEFLVSFYNNEISEKSEIFDDQFSVERPDGSNFTLKIRSTKLEDSAMYFCASSWTGQNTEAFFGQGTRLTVV.

The CDR3 DNA reads as TGTGCCAGCAGCTTGACCCTCGGGGGTGAAGCTTTCTTT. Its protein product is CASSLTLGGEAFF. This chain joins TRBV5-5 and TRBJ1-1, with a possible D match to TRBD1 (5 bases). Germline CDR1 SGHKS, CDR2 YYEKEE (reference sequence). V dropped 1 base and J dropped 7 bases, with 11 bases sitting between them. CDR3 size: 13 residues.

This clone appeared once. V usage is TRBV19 and J usage is TRBJ2-1, with 11 bases matching TRBD2. The length of the CDR3 is 15 residues. Trimming removed 3 bases from V and 10 bases from J; junction bases left unmatched: 8. Germline V gene sequence: CDR1 LNHDA, CDR2 SQIVND (reference sequence). CDR3 protein: CASSIVRTSGREQFF. In DNA form, the CDR3 reads TGTGCCAGTAGTATTGTGAGGACTAGCGGGCGGGAGCAGTTCTTC.

The V and J genes are TRBV30 and TRBJ2-5, with TRBD2 matching over 7 bases. The germline CDR1 and CDR2 sequences are GTSNPN and SVGIG (reference sequence). The CDR3 is made up of 11 amino acids. V trimming: 7 bases; J trimming: 5 bases; junction bases outside the gene matches: 4. The CDR3 is CAYGGVETQYF. The CDR3 DNA reads as TGTGCCTATGGGGGGGTCGAGACCCAGTACTTC.

This CDR3 is CASSFTGGAGTEAFF. The CDR3 bases are TGTGCCAGCAGCTTTACAGGGGGCGCAGGAACTGAAGCTTTCTTT. V usage is TRBV11-2 and J usage is TRBJ1-1; 9 nucleotides agree with TRBD1. Germline V gene sequence: CDR1 SGHAT, CDR2 FQNNGV. Trimming took 3 bases from V and 5 from J; bases not matched to a gene: 7. This CDR3 contains 15 residues.

The chain joins TRBV14 to TRBJ1-1, with a tentative D call TRBD1 (6 bases). Germline V gene lookup returns CDR1 SGHDN and CDR2 FVKESK. This CDR3 comprises 14 residues. The V and J ends lost 1 base and 3 bases respectively, with 9 bases between them. CDR3 nucleotides: TGTGCCAGCAGCCAAGCCAGGGGTGACACTGAAGCTTTCTTT. It is translated as CASSQARGDTEAFF. Based on the CDR3 plus reference TRBV14 and TRBJ1-1, the full variable domain is EAGVTQFPSHSVIEKGQTVTLRCDPISGHDNLYWYRRVMGKEIKFLLHFVKESKQDESGMPNNRFLAERTGGTYSTLKVQPAELEDSGVYFCASSQARGDTEAFFGQGTRLTVV.

V gene TRBV27 combines with J gene TRBJ1-2; TRBD1 matches 7 bases. The germline V gene has CDR1 MNHEY and CDR2 SMNVEV (reference sequence). The CDR3 consists of 13 residues. The J segment lost 2 bases and the V segment lost 6 bases, leaving 3 bases of the junction unmatched. The CDR3 sequence is CASSKTGNYGYTF. Here the CDR3 DNA reads TGTGCCAGCAGCAAGACAGGGAACTATGGCTACACCTTC.

V and J are TRBV10-2 and TRBJ2-1; D ambiguous. Germline V gene sequence: CDR1 WSHSY, CDR2 SAAADI. The CDR3 totals 14 residues. Between the trimmed V and J ends, which lost 2 bases and 9 bases, there was a span of 14 bases. The CDR3: CASSEPLESAEQFF. DNA for the CDR3: TGCGCCAGCAGTGAGCCTTTAGAGTCGGCTGAGCAGTTCTTC.

V and J are TRBV6-1 and TRBJ1-2, with D uncertain. The ends were cut back, 4 bases at V and 4 bases at J, with 19 bases in the middle. In germline, CDR1 is MNHNS, CDR2 SASEGT. The CDR3 runs to 16 residues. The CDR3 nucleotides read TGTGCCAGCAGTGCCTCTAGCTCTATGCGAACCTATGGCTACACCTTC. It yields the protein CASSASSSMRTYGYTF.

This chain connects TRBV19 to TRBJ1-2; 8 bases match TRBD1. This CDR3 is 14 amino acids long. V was clipped by 6 bases and J by 7 bases; unmatched bases: 10. Germline V gene data show CDR1 as LNHDA and CDR2 as SQIVND (reference sequence). CDR3 nucleotides: TGTGCCAGTAGATCGGCAGGGGGCGTGAGTGGCTACACCTTC. Its protein product is CASRSAGGVSGYTF.